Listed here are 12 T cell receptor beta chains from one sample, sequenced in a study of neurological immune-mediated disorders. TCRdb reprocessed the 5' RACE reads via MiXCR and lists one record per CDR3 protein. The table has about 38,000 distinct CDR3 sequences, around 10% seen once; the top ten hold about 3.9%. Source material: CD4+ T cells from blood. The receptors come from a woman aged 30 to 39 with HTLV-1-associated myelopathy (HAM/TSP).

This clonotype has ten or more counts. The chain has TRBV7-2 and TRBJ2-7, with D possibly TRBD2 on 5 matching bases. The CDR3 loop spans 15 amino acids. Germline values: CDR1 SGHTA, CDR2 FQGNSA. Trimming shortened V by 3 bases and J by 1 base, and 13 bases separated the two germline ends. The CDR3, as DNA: TGTGCCAGCAGCTTTGGTCAGGACTTTTCCTACGAGCAGTACTTC. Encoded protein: CASSFGQDFSYEQYF.

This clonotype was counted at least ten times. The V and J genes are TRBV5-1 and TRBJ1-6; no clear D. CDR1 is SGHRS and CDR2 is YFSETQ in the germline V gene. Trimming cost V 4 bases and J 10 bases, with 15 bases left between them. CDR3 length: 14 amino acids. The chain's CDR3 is CASSLVGYGSPLHF. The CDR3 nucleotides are TGCGCCAGCAGCCTGGTGGGCTACGGGTCACCCCTCCACTTT.

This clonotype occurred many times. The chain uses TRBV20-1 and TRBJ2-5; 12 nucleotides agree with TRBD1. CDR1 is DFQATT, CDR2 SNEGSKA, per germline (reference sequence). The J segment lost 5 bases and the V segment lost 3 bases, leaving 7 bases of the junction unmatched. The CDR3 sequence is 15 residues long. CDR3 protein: CSARVGTGGSETQYF. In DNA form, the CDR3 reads TGCAGTGCTAGGGTCGGGACAGGGGGCAGCGAGACCCAGTACTTC.

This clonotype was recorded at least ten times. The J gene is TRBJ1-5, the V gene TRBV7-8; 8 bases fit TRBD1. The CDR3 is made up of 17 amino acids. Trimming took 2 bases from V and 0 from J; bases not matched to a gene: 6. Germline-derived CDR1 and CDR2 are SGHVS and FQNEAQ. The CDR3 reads CASSLRRTGNSNQPQHF. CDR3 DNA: TGTGCCAGCAGCTTAAGGCGGACAGGGAATAGCAATCAGCCCCAGCATTTT. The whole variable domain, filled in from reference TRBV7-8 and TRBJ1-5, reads GAGVSQSPRYKVAKRGQDVALRCDPISGHVSLFWYQQALGQGPEFLTYFQNEAQLDKSGLPSDRFFAERPEGSVSTLKIQRTQQEDSAVYLCASSLRRTGNSNQPQHFGDGTRLSIL.

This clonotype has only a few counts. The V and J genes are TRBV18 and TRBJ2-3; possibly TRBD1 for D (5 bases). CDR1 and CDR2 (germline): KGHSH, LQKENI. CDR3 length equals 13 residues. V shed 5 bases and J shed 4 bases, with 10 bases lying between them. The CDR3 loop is CASSRGVADTQYF. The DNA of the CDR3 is TGTGCCAGCTCAAGGGGTGTCGCAGATACGCAGTATTTT.

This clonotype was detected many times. Here the CDR3 DNA reads TGTGCCGCCGCTGGGCCTGGGGGCCAGGCTAATGAAAAACTGTTTTTT. Protein sequence: CAAAGPGGQANEKLFF. This rearrangement joins TRBV24-1 to TRBJ1-4, with a weak D call TRBD1 (6 bases). The germline gives CDR1 KGHDR, CDR2 SFDVKD. The CDR3 has 16 amino acids. V lost 12 bases to trimming and J lost 3 bases, with 22 bases between them.

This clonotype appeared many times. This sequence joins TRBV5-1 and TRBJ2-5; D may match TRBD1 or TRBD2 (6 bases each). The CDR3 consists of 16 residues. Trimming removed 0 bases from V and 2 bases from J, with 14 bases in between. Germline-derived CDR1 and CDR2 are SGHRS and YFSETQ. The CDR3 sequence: CASSLVPGEVQETQYF. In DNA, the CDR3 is TGCGCCAGCAGCTTGGTGCCAGGGGAGGTGCAAGAGACCCAGTACTTC.

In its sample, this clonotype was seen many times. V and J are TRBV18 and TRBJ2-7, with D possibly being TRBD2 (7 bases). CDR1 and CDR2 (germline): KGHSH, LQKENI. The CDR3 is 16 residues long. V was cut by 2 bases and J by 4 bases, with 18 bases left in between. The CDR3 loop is CASSPSSRGAVYEQYF. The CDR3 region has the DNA TGTGCCAGCTCACCATCGAGCCGGGGGGCGGTTTACGAGCAGTACTTC.

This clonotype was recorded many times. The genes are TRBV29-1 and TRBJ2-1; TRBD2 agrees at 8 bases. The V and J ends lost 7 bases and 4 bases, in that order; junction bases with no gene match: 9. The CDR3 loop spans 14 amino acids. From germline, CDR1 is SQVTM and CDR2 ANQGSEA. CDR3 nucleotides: TGCAGCGCTGATAACGGGGGGGGGTACAATGAGCAGTTCTTC. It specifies CSADNGGGYNEQFF.

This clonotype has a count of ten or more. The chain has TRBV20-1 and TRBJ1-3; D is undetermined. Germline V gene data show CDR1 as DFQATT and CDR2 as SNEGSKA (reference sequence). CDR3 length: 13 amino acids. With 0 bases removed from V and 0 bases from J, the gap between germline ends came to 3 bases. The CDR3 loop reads CSAREVSGNTIYF. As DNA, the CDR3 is TGCAGTGCTAGAGAGGTCTCTGGAAACACCATATATTTT.

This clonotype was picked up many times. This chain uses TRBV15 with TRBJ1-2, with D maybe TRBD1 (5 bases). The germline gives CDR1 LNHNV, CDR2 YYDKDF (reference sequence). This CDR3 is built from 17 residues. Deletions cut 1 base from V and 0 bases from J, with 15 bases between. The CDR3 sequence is CATSRAHGTPTNYGYTF. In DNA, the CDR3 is TGTGCCACCAGCAGAGCTCACGGGACTCCGACTAACTATGGCTACACCTTC.

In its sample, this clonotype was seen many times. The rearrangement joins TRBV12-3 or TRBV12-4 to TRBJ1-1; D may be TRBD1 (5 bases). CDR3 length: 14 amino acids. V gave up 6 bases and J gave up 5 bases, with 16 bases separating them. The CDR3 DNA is TGTGCCAGCAGGTACGGGTCGTACAGGACTGAAGCTTTCTTT. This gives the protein CASRYGSYRTEAFF.